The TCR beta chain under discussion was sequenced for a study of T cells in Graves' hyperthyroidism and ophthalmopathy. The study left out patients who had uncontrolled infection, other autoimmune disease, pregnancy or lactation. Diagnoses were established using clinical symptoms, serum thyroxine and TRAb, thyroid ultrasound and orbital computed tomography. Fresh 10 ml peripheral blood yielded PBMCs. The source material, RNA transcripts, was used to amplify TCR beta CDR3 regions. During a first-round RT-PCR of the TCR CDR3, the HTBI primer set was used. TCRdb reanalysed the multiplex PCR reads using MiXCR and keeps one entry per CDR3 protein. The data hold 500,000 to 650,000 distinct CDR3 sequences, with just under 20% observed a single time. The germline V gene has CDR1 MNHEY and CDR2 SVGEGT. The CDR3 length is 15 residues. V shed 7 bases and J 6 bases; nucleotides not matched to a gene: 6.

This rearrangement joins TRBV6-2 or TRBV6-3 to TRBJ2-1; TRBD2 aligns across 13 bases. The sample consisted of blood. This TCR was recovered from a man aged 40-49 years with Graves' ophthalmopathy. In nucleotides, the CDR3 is TGTGCCAGCACCAAAGGGACTAGCGGGACCAATGAGCAGTTCTTC. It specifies CASTKGTSGTNEQFF.